Shown below are 25 T cell receptor beta chains from a single sample sequenced in a study of cytomegalovirus exposure and HLA in healthy donors. PCR employed 60 Vbeta and 13 Jbeta primers. Only in-frame clones appear in the TCRdb table, and some are missing; sequencing was by immunoSEQ multiplex PCR. The data show fewer than 150,000 clones, with roughly 80% seen just once and approximately 0.24% held by the top ten. The sequenced sample consisted of PBMCs. These receptors originate from a man in his forties or fifties in good health and CMV-seronegative.

CDR3 protein: CASSESEQAGQPQHF. The CDR3, as DNA: TGCGCCAGCAGTGAGTCGGAACAGGCCGGTCAGCCCCAGCATTTT. The chain recombines TRBV10-2 with TRBJ1-5; TRBD1 is a possible D gene (5 bases). The CDR3 extends over 15 amino acids. Germline values: CDR1 WSHSY, CDR2 SAAADI. Trimming cost V 0 bases and J 6 bases, with 12 bases left between them.

The rearrangement links TRBV10-3 to TRBJ2-7; D may be TRBD1 (6 bases). This CDR3 contains 15 residues. CDR1 and CDR2 (germline): ENHRY, SYGVKD. Trimming took 6 bases from V and 1 from J, leaving 16 bases between them. The CDR3 protein is CAIRPAKGQSYEQYF. Here the CDR3 DNA reads TGTGCCATCAGACCAGCCAAGGGACAATCCTACGAGCAGTACTTC.

The chain links TRBV5-6 to TRBJ1-5; D remains ambiguous. The V and J ends lost 4 bases and 3 bases respectively, with 14 bases between them. Germline-derived CDR1 and CDR2 are SGHDT and YYEEEE. CDR3 length equals 15 residues. The CDR3 sequence: CASSPADNPNQPQHF. The CDR3 nucleotides read TGTGCCAGCAGCCCCGCCGACAATCCCAATCAGCCCCAGCATTTT. The whole variable domain, remainder taken from reference TRBV5-6 and TRBJ1-5, is DAGVTQSPTHLIKTRGQQVTLRCSPKSGHDTVSWYQQALGQGPQFIFQYYEEEERQRGNFPDRFSGHQFPNYSSELNVNALLLGDSALYLCASSPADNPNQPQHFGDGTRLSIL.

This sequence joins TRBV7-6 and TRBJ1-4; 9 bases match TRBD1. The J segment lost 8 bases and the V segment lost 2 bases, leaving 6 bases of the junction unmatched. Germline lookup yields CDR1 SGHVS and CDR2 FNYEAQ. The CDR3 totals 15 residues. The CDR3 coding sequence is TGTGCCAGCAGCTTAACTACAGGGGGCGACGAAAAACTGTTTTTT. This codes for CASSLTTGGDEKLFF.

This chain connects TRBV18 to TRBJ1-5; 8 bases map to TRBD1. This CDR3 comprises 18 residues. J lost 7 bases, V lost 1 base, and 15 bases had no gene match. Germline assignment: CDR1 KGHSH and CDR2 LQKENI. CDR3 residues: CASSPLPHRTGKGQPQHF. The CDR3, as DNA: TGTGCCAGCTCACCACTTCCCCACCGGACAGGGAAGGGCCAGCCCCAGCATTTT.

This clone was observed a few times. The rearrangement uses TRBV6-5 and TRBJ2-3; weak D call: TRBD1 (6 bases). CDR1 is MNHEY and CDR2 is SVGAGI in the germline V gene. V was trimmed by 8 bases and J by 5 bases, leaving 14 bases between them. The CDR3 contains 13 residues. In DNA form, the CDR3 reads TGTGCCAGCGTAGGGACAAATCAAGATACGCAGTATTTT. Protein: CASVGTNQDTQYF.

The chain links TRBV7-8 to TRBJ2-7, with 12 bases fitting TRBD1. CDR1 is SGHVS and CDR2 is FQNEAQ in the germline V gene. Germline trimming cut 6 bases from V and 5 bases from J; bases unmatched to any gene: 2. The CDR3 length is 13 residues. As DNA, the CDR3 is TGTGCCAGCAGGGGGACAGGGGGCCACGAGCAGTACTTC. It encodes CASRGTGGHEQYF.

V and J are TRBV11-2 and TRBJ1-6, with a possible D match to TRBD1 (6 bases). V was shortened by 1 base and J by 10 bases, with 17 bases between the two germline ends. In germline, CDR1 is SGHAT, CDR2 FQNNGV. The length of the CDR3 is 16 residues. CDR3 nucleotide sequence: TGTGCCAGCAGCTTAGGCGGTCAGGGGTTACGATCACCCCTCCACTTT. Protein product: CASSLGGQGLRSPLHF.

This clone was seen only once. This chain connects TRBV7-8 to TRBJ2-3; D unresolved. The CDR3 runs 13 residues. The V gene's germline CDR1 is SGHVS and CDR2 FQNEAQ. V was shortened by 0 bases and J by 5 bases, with 6 bases between the two germline ends. The CDR3 protein is CASSLALLDTQYF. As DNA, the CDR3 is TGTGCCAGCAGCTTAGCACTCCTAGATACGCAGTATTTT.

This clone was seen only a few times. This rearrangement joins TRBV7-8 to TRBJ2-2, with D possibly TRBD1 on 6 matching bases. This CDR3 comprises 16 residues. Germline V CDR1 and CDR2: SGHVS, FQNEAQ. V shed 0 bases and J shed 5 bases, with 13 bases lying between them. The CDR3 region has the DNA TGTGCCAGCAGCTTAGCGTTACTGGGGGCGACCGGGGAGCTGTTTTTT. Its translation: CASSLALLGATGELFF. Complete variable domain (other parts from reference TRBV7-8 and TRBJ2-2): GAGVSQSPRYKVAKRGQDVALRCDPISGHVSLFWYQQALGQGPEFLTYFQNEAQLDKSGLPSDRFFAERPEGSVSTLKIQRTQQEDSAVYLCASSLALLGATGELFFGEGSRLTVL.

The chain couples TRBV5-4 to TRBJ1-2; 7 nucleotides match TRBD1. Germline lookup yields CDR1 SGHNT and CDR2 YYREEE (reference sequence). The CDR3 is made up of 14 amino acids. V dropped 7 bases and J dropped 8; count of bases not matched to a gene: 14. The CDR3 is CASLPRGGAWGYTF. CDR3 sequence (DNA): TGTGCCAGCCTTCCGAGAGGGGGCGCGTGGGGCTACACCTTC. The variable domain in full, completed from reference TRBV5-4 and TRBJ1-2, reads ETGVTQSPTHLIKTRGQQVTLRCSSQSGHNTVSWYQQALGQGPQFIFQYYREEENGRGNFPPRFSGLQFPNYSSELNVNALELDDSALYLCASLPRGGAWGYTFGSGTRLTVV.

The chain recombines TRBV18 with TRBJ1-1, with TRBD1 matching 7 bases. The CDR3 sequence is 15 residues long. Trimming removed 1 base from V and 2 bases from J; junction bases left unmatched: 4. The germline V gene has CDR1 KGHSH and CDR2 LQKENI. The CDR3 protein is CASSPQGARNTEAFF. The CDR3 DNA sequence: TGTGCCAGCTCACCACAGGGGGCTCGAAACACTGAAGCTTTCTTT.

V gene TRBV10-2 combines with J gene TRBJ1-2; 7 nucleotides match TRBD1. The CDR3 is made up of 13 amino acids. After removal of 5 bases from V and 5 bases from J, the junction contained 5 bases not matched to a gene. Per the germline V gene, CDR1 is WSHSY and CDR2 is SAAADI. CDR3: CASSQGQDYGYTF. The DNA of the CDR3 is TGCGCCAGCAGTCAAGGACAGGATTATGGCTACACCTTC.

The J gene is TRBJ1-3, the V gene TRBV28; D may be TRBD1 (6 bases). The CDR3 totals 13 residues. Germline-derived CDR1 and CDR2 are MDHEN and SYDVKM. V lost 5 bases to trimming and J lost 6 bases, with 11 bases between them. CDR3 amino acids: CASSPAGENTIYF. As DNA, the CDR3 is TGTGCCAGCAGTCCTGCAGGGGAAAACACCATATATTTT.

V gene TRBV5-1 combines with J gene TRBJ1-1; TRBD1 aligns across 8 bases. The CDR3 has 15 residues. The junction had 5 bases not matched to a gene; V was cut back by 0 bases and J by 4 bases. Germline V gene lookup returns CDR1 SGHRS and CDR2 YFSETQ. CDR3 in amino acids: CASSLGQGAVTEAFF. DNA for the CDR3: TGCGCCAGCAGCTTGGGTCAGGGGGCGGTCACTGAAGCTTTCTTT.

The rearrangement links TRBV5-1 to TRBJ2-7, with 8 bases matching TRBD1. After removal of 4 bases from V and 2 bases from J, the junction contained 11 bases not matched to a gene. CDR3 length: 16 residues. Germline V gene data show CDR1 as SGHRS and CDR2 as YFSETQ. CDR3 sequence reads: CASSITTGGNAYEQYF. The CDR3 DNA follows: TGCGCCAGCAGCATCACTACAGGGGGTAATGCCTACGAGCAGTACTTC. Looking up the rest from reference TRBV5-1 and TRBJ2-7 gives the full variable domain: KAGVTQTPRYLIKTRGQQVTLSCSPISGHRSVSWYQQTPGQGLQFLFEYFSETQRNKGNFPGRFSGRQFSNSRSEMNVSTLELGDSALYLCASSITTGGNAYEQYFGPGTRLTVT.

The DNA of the CDR3 is TGTGCCAGCAGCTTAGATTGGGACAGGGCTAACTATGGCTACACCTTC. Its protein is CASSLDWDRANYGYTF. The J gene is TRBJ1-2, the V gene TRBV7-9; 9 positions agree with TRBD1. V was clipped by 1 base and J by 0 bases; unmatched bases: 3. This CDR3 has 16 amino acids. Germline V gene data show CDR1 as SEHNR and CDR2 as FQNEAQ (reference sequence).

The V and J genes are TRBV7-3 and TRBJ1-1; D possibly corresponds to TRBD1 (6 bases). Trimming removed 6 bases from V and 4 bases from J, with 15 bases in between. There are 14 residues in the CDR3. Germline V CDR1 and CDR2: SGHTA, FQGTGA. The CDR3 here is CASSPLGAGTEAFF. The CDR3 nucleotides read TGTGCCAGCAGTCCGCTGGGGGCAGGCACTGAAGCTTTCTTT.

Worth noting for this clone: Since no conserved phenylalanine or tryptophan closes the CDR3, a read error is the likely cause. Because the CDR3's place on the DNA is in doubt, the DNA is left out and the CDR3 is given as listed by TCRdb. The rearrangement joins TRBV7-2 to TRBJ2-7; the table's D call, TRBD2, was not checked against the DNA. Germline CDR1 and CDR2: SGHTA and FQGNSA. The CDR3 adds up to 11 amino acids, both ends counted. CDR3 sequence: CASSFSGTNRR.

This clone has only one observation. The chain combines TRBV7-3 with TRBJ2-3; tentative D call: TRBD1 (5 bases). The germline V gene encodes CDR1 SGHTA and CDR2 FQGTGA. CDR3 size: 14 residues. Trimming shortened V by 5 bases and J by 0 bases, and 9 bases separated the two germline ends. The CDR3 coding sequence is TGTGCCAGCAGCCCCCAGGGAAGCACAGATACGCAGTATTTT. As protein: CASSPQGSTDTQYF. Using reference TRBV7-3 and TRBJ2-3 for the parts outside the CDR3, the full variable domain is GAGVSQTPSNKVTEKGKYVELRCDPISGHTALYWYRQSLGQGPEFLIYFQGTGAADDSGLPNDRFFAVRPEGSVSTLKIQRTERGDSAVYLCASSPQGSTDTQYFGPGTRLTVL.

The rearrangement uses TRBV4-1 and TRBJ2-7; TRBD1 is a possible D gene (5 bases). The CDR3 totals 15 residues. V was clipped by 1 base and J by 0 bases, with 10 bases between them. The germline V gene encodes CDR1 MGHRA and CDR2 YSYEKL. The CDR3: CASSQVDSSSYEQYF. CDR3 DNA sequence: TGCGCCAGCAGCCAAGTCGACAGTAGCTCCTACGAGCAGTACTTC.

The chain recombines TRBV5-3 with TRBJ1-2; D unresolved. TRBV5-3 is labeled an ORF, and its function is uncertain. V lost 1 base, J lost 8 bases, and 15 bases lay in between. The CDR3 spans 14 residues. This chain's CDR3 is CARSLRCQFMGYTF. For the CDR3, the DNA is TGTGCCAGAAGCTTGCGTTGTCAGTTTATGGGCTACACCTTC.

The rearrangement joins TRBV7-3 to TRBJ2-3; D might be TRBD2 (6 bases). The CDR3 covers 15 residues. Germline CDR1 SGHTA, CDR2 FQGTGA. V lost 1 base, J lost 2 bases, and 10 bases lay in between. CDR3 coding DNA: TGTGCCAGCAGCTTAATAGCGGAAGACACAGATACGCAGTATTTT. Its translation: CASSLIAEDTDTQYF.

The chain is built from TRBV5-8 and TRBJ1-3; no clear D. The V end lost 4 bases, the J end lost 4 bases, and 15 bases lay between the germline ends. Germline V gene data show CDR1 as SGHTS and CDR2 as YDEGEE. This CDR3 has 15 residues. This chain's CDR3 is CASSNGVLRGNTIYF. In nucleotides, the CDR3 is TGTGCCAGCAGCAACGGGGTCCTTAGGGGAAACACCATATATTTT.

The rearrangement joins TRBV4-3 to TRBJ1-2; D not resolved. V lost 0 bases to trimming and J lost 7 bases, with 18 bases between them. Germline CDR1 reads LGHNA; CDR2 reads YSLEER. The CDR3 has 16 amino acids. DNA for the CDR3: TGCGCCAGCAGCCAAGATAGTTGGACGGGGAGTTTTGGCTACACCTTC. Its translation is CASSQDSWTGSFGYTF.